These T cell receptor beta chains were read from a single sample in a study of chemoradiotherapy in HPV16-positive cancers. Measured with immunoSEQ multiplex PCR; TCRdb has only the in-frame clones, and not every one. The sample holds around 7,400 clones, 74% seen once. This sample comprised tumor tissue, obtained from a patient who underwent chemoradiotherapy. All receptors come from a human donor with HPV-associated anogenital cancer. Both conserved end residues are part of each CDR3. A D gene is named only where the DNA matches it firmly. Expanded clones get a size class; other rows say once, few or many, or leave the size out.

clone_size	v_call	d_call	j_call	cdr3_nt	cdr3_aa
-	TRBV10-2	TRBD1	TRBJ2-5	TGCGCCAGCAGTGAGGGGTCCGGACAGGGGGCGCGAGAGACCCAGTACTTC	CASSEGSGQGARETQYF
-	TRBV9	-	TRBJ1-6	TGTGCCAGCAGCTCCCTTGCAGAGCGTGTATCCTATAATTCACCCCTCCACTTT	CASSSLAERVSYNSPLHF
-	TRBV7-9	-	TRBJ1-1	TGTGCCAGCAGCCTAGGGCAGGGAAGTGAAGCTTTCTTT	CASSLGQGSEAFF
-	TRBV5-1	-	TRBJ2-1	TGCGCCAGCAGCTTAGGAGTTGACAATGAGCAGTTCTTC	CASSLGVDNEQFF
-	TRBV9	TRBD2	TRBJ2-3	TGTGCCAGCAGCGTAGACCCACTAGCGGGGGGCCCCACAGATACGCAGTATTTT	CASSVDPLAGGPTDTQYF
-	TRBV5-4	TRBD1	TRBJ2-5	TGTGCCAGCAGCTTGGTTACAGGGGGTAGGGAGACCCAGTACTTC	CASSLVTGGRETQYF
-	TRBV19	-	TRBJ1-5	TGTGCCAGTAAGAGTGAAACGCTTAGCAATCAGCCCCAGCATTTT	CASKSETLSNQPQHF
-	TRBV6-1	TRBD2	TRBJ2-7	TGTGCCAGCAGTGAAGCTAGCGGGGGCTCCTACGAGCAGTACTTC	CASSEASGGSYEQYF
-	TRBV19	-	TRBJ2-7	TGTGCCAGTAGTACACGACAGCACTACGAGCAGTACTTC	CASSTRQHYEQYF
few	TRBV2	TRBD1	TRBJ2-5	TGTGCCAGCAGAAGTGAAGTTCAGGGGGAAGAGACCCAGTACTTC	CASRSEVQGEETQYF
-	TRBV5-1	-	TRBJ1-1	TGCGCCAGCAGTTTCTTGACTCTGACGAACACTGAAGCTTTCTTT	CASSFLTLTNTEAFF
-	TRBV7-9	TRBD2	TRBJ2-3	TGTGCCAGCAGCCCCCCCGGGGCGGGGGGCCAAACAGATACGCAGTATTTT	CASSPPGAGGQTDTQYF
-	TRBV7-9	-	TRBJ1-1	TGTGCCAGCAGCCAAAGGAAAGACGGGGGCGAAGGCTTTACTGAAGCTTTCTTT	CASSQRKDGGEGFTEAFF
medium-sized	TRBV6-1	-	TRBJ2-1	TGTGCCAGCAGTGAAGCTGGATACAATGAGCAGTTCTTC	CASSEAGYNEQFF
-	TRBV19	-	TRBJ1-2	TGTGCCAGTAGTATACCGGGGGATCATGGCTACACCTTC	CASSIPGDHGYTF
-	TRBV19	-	TRBJ1-5	TGTGCCAGTAGTGAGTGGAACCGTAGCAATCAGCCCCAGCATTTT	CASSEWNRSNQPQHF
-	TRBV28	-	TRBJ2-7	TGTGCCAGCAGTTTGATTCAACAGACCTACGAGCAGTACTTC	CASSLIQQTYEQYF
few	TRBV10-2	-	TRBJ2-2	TGCGCCAGCAGTGACGCAGAGGCGAACACCGGGGAGCTGTTTTTT	CASSDAEANTGELFF
-	TRBV10-1	-	TRBJ2-2	TGCGCCAGCAGGGAGCTTGAAACCGGGGAGCTGTTTTTT	CASRELETGELFF
-	TRBV7-6	-	TRBJ1-1	TGTGCCAGCAGCTTAGGGGATCCTATGAACACTGAAGCTTTCTTT	CASSLGDPMNTEAFF
-	TRBV14	-	TRBJ2-7	TGTGCCAGCAGCCAAACCCGGACCGGGGGTTGGTACGAGCAGTACTTC	CASSQTRTGGWYEQYF
few	TRBV5-5	TRBD1	TRBJ1-2	TGTGCCAGCAGCTTGGGGACAGGGGCGAGTGGCTACACCTTC	CASSLGTGASGYTF
-	TRBV7-9	TRBD2	TRBJ2-5	TGTGCCAGCAGCCCTCGGACTAGCGGAGAGACCCAGTACTTC	CASSPRTSGETQYF
-	TRBV6-1	TRBD1	TRBJ2-3	TGTGCCAGCAGCCTGGACAGGGGAGGTACAGATACGCAGTATTTT	CASSLDRGGTDTQYF
-	TRBV9	TRBD1	TRBJ2-5	TGTGCCAGCAGCGCCCAGGGGGTCCAAGAGACCCAGTACTTC	CASSAQGVQETQYF
once	TRBV9	-	TRBJ1-6	TGTGCCAGCAGCGCCGAGGGGGGACTTAATTCACCCCTCCACTTT	CASSAEGGLNSPLHF
-	TRBV6-5	-	TRBJ2-1	TGTGCCAGCAGTTACTCACCAAAAGGCCATGAGCAGTTCTTC	CASSYSPKGHEQFF
few	TRBV7-2	-	TRBJ1-2	TGTGCCAGCAGCCCAGCAAGGGGCGAGGGCTACACCTTC	CASSPARGEGYTF
-	TRBV7-9	TRBD2	TRBJ2-1	TGTGCCAGCAGTCGGGGGGTAAGCTCCTACAATGAGCAGTTCTTC	CASSRGVSSYNEQFF
once	TRBV7-8	-	TRBJ2-2	TGTGCCAGCAGCTTATGGATAACGACCGACGCGAACACCGGGGAGCTGTTTTTT	CASSLWITTDANTGELFF
-	TRBV19	TRBD1	TRBJ2-2	TGTGCCAGTAGTATAGAGGGACAGGGGGCAACCGGGGAGCTGTTTTTT	CASSIEGQGATGELFF
-	TRBV6-1	TRBD1	TRBJ2-7	TGTGCCAGCAGTGTACAGGGGCCGTACGAGCAGTACTTC	CASSVQGPYEQYF
-	TRBV5-5	TRBD2	TRBJ2-7	TGTGCCAGCAGCTATGGACTAGCGGGGGGGAGCCTCCCCTACGAGCAGTACTTC	CASSYGLAGGSLPYEQYF
once	TRBV9	TRBD1	TRBJ1-1	TGTGCCAGCAGCGTAGGACAGGGCTACACTGAAGCTTTCTTT	CASSVGQGYTEAFF
few	TRBV6-5	TRBD1	TRBJ1-1	TGTGCCAGCAGTTCGTGGGACAGGGTGAACACTGAAGCTTTCTTT	CASSSWDRVNTEAFF
-	TRBV29-1	-	TRBJ2-7	TGCAGCGTCGGCAGAGGGACCACCTACGAGCAGTACTTC	CSVGRGTTYEQYF
-	TRBV11-1	-	TRBJ2-7	TGTGCCAGCAGCTTCCGTACAGGTGCCGGGGCGAGCGAGCAGTACTTC	CASSFRTGAGASEQYF
-	TRBV5-4	-	TRBJ2-5	TGTGCCAGCAGCTTGCCCCGAAATAGGGAGACCCAGTACTTC	CASSLPRNRETQYF